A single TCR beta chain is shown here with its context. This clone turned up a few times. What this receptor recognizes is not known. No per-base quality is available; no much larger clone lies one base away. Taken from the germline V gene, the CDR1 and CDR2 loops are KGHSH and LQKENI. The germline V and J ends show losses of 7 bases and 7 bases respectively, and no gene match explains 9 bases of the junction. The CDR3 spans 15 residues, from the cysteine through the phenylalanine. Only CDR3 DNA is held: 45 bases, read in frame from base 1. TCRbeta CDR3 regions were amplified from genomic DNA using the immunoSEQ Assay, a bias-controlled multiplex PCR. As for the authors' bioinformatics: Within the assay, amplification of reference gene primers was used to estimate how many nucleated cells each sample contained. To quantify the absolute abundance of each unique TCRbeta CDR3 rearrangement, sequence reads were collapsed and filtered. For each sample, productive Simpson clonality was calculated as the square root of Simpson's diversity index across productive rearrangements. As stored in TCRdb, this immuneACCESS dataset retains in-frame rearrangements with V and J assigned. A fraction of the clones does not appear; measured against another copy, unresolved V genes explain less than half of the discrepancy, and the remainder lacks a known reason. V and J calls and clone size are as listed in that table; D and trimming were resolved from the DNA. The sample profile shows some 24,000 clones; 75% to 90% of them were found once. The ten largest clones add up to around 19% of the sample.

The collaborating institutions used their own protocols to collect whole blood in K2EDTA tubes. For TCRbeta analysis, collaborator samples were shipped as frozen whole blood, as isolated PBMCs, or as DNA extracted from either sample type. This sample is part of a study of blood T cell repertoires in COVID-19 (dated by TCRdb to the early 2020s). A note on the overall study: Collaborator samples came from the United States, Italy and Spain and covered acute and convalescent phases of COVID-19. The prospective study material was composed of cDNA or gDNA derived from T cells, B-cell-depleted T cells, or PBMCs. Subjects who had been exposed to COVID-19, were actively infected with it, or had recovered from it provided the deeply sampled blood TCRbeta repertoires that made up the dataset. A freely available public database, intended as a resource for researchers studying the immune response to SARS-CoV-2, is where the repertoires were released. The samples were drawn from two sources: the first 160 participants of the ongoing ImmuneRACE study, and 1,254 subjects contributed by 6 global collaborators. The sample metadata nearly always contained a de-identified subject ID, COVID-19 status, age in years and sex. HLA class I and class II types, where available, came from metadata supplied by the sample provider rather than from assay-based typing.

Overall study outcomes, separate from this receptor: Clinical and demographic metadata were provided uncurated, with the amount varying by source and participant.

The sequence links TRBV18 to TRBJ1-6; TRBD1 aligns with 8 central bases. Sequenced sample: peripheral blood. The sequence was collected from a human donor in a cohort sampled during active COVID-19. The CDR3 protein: CASLQDRVRNSPLHF. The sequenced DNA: TGTGCCAGCTTACAGGACAGGGTTCGGAATTCACCCCTCCACTTT.